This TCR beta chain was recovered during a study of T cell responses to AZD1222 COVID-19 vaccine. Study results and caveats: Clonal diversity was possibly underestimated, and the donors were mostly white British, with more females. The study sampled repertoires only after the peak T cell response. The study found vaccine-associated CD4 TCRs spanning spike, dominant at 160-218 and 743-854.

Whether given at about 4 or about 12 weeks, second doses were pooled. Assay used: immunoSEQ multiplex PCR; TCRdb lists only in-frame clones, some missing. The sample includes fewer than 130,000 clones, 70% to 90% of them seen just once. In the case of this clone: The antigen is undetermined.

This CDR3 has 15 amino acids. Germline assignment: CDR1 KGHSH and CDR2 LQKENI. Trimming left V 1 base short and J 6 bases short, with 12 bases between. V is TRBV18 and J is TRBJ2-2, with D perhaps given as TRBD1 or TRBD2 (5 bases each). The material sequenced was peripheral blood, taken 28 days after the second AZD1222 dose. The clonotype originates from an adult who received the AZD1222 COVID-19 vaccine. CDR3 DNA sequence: TGTGCCAGCTCACCACGCGGAACGGGGCCCGGGGAGCTGTTTTTT. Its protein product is CASSPRGTGPGELFF.